Each of the 10 T cell receptor beta chains below was sequenced from the same sample in a study of T-cell reconstitution after alpha-beta-depleted transplantation in children. These TCRs' antigens remain unknown. Overall study results and limits: T-cell counts and diversity at one year following transplant were attributed mainly to newly produced T cells.

The TCRbeta library incorporated unique molecular identifiers. From the PCR reads, TCRdb called clonotypes with MiXCR, one entry per CDR3 protein. The repertoire has about 300,000 distinct CDR3 sequences, less than 9.5% of them found once; the top ten carry about 8.2%. The sequencing used peripheral blood, collected 360 days after TCRalphabeta/CD19-depleted stem cell transplant. Source of these receptors: a female patient aged 2-15 years who had a stem cell transplant for Fanconi anemia, so the T cells may come from the graft donor.

This clonotype was observed at least ten times. This rearrangement joins TRBV7-2 to TRBJ2-3; perhaps TRBD2 as D (5 bases). The V gene lost 5 bases and the J gene lost 6 bases, with 9 bases spanning the gap. This CDR3 region has 12 residues. Germline CDR1 and CDR2: SGHTA and FQGNSA. The CDR3 sequence: CASSNGGDTQYF. The DNA of the CDR3 is TGTGCCAGCAGCAACGGCGGGGATACGCAGTATTTT.

This clonotype has just a few counts. Here the CDR3 reads CASSISGGRDEQFF. DNA for the CDR3: TGTGCCAGCAGCATTAGCGGGGGGCGGGATGAGCAGTTCTTC. The chain couples TRBV11-3 to TRBJ2-1, with 10 bases identical to TRBD2. CDR3 length: 14 amino acids. V gave up 5 bases and J gave up 8 bases; unmatched junction bases: 6. Germline V gene lookup returns CDR1 SGHNT and CDR2 YENEEA.

In this sample, this clonotype turned up many times. The chain uses TRBV20-1 and TRBJ1-2; 8 positions match TRBD1. Trimming took 1 base from V and 4 from J; bases not matched to a gene: 8. CDR1 is DFQATT and CDR2 is SNEGSKA in the germline V gene (reference sequence). The CDR3 has 15 residues. CDR3 sequence: CSARAGQGEGYGYTF. The CDR3 coding sequence is TGCAGTGCTAGAGCAGGACAGGGTGAGGGCTATGGCTACACCTTC.

At least ten counts were recorded for this clonotype. J is TRBJ1-6 and V is TRBV12-3 or TRBV12-4, with D maybe TRBD1 (5 bases). The ends were cut back, 3 bases at V and 10 bases at J, with 10 bases in the middle. The CDR3 is made up of 13 amino acids. CDR3 in DNA: TGTGCCAGCAGTTTGGGGGTAGGCTCACCCCTCCACTTT. Encoded protein: CASSLGVGSPLHF.

This clonotype appeared a few times. The V and J genes are TRBV25-1 and TRBJ2-5; no definite D call. From germline, CDR1 is MGHDK and CDR2 SYGVNS. The germline V and J ends were trimmed by 2 bases and 3 bases, with 10 bases remaining between them. The CDR3 length is 14 residues. CDR3: CASSETNSKETQYF. CDR3 DNA: TGTGCCAGCAGTGAAACCAACAGCAAAGAGACCCAGTACTTC. Together with reference TRBV25-1 and TRBJ2-5, the CDR3 gives the full variable domain: EADIYQTPRYLVIGTGKKITLECSQTMGHDKMYWYQQDPGMELHLIHYSYGVNSTEKGDLSSESTVSRIRTEHFPLTLESARPSHTSQYLCASSETNSKETQYFGPGTRLLVL.

This clonotype was seen ten or more times. This chain connects TRBV3-1 to TRBJ2-1; 7 bases line up with TRBD2. The germline gives CDR1 LGHDT, CDR2 YNNKEL (reference sequence). Trimming removed 7 bases from V and 0 bases from J; junction bases left unmatched: 18. This CDR3 comprises 19 residues. In DNA form, the CDR3 reads TGTGCCAGCATCAACTCTCCCCGGCAGCGGGGAGACTCCTACAATGAGCAGTTCTTC. Translating it yields CASINSPRQRGDSYNEQFF.

The V gene is TRBV7-9, the J gene TRBJ2-2; D call uncertain. Looked up from germline, CDR1 is SEHNR and CDR2 is FQNEAQ (reference sequence). V was pared by 5 bases and J by 1 base, with 8 bases between. The CDR3 sequence is 14 residues long. The CDR3 loop reads CASSTRGNTGELFF. CDR3 coding DNA: TGTGCCAGCAGCACACGTGGGAACACCGGGGAGCTGTTTTTT.

This clonotype was observed at least ten times. The chain joins TRBV7-6 to TRBJ2-3; a possible D gene is TRBD1 (5 bases). V lost 2 bases, J lost 3 bases, and 12 bases lay in between. Germline V gene lookup returns CDR1 SGHVS and CDR2 FNYEAQ. This CDR3 comprises 15 residues. The CDR3 sequence: CASSLQGTPTDTQYF. The CDR3 region has the DNA TGTGCCAGCAGCTTACAGGGCACCCCAACAGATACGCAGTATTTT.

The V and J genes are TRBV4-3 and TRBJ1-1, with 7 bases fitting TRBD1. Germline loops: CDR1 LGHNA, CDR2 YSLEER. This CDR3 contains 15 residues. V dropped 0 bases and J dropped 1; count of bases not matched to a gene: 2. DNA of the CDR3: TGCGCCAGCAGCCAAGAGACAGGGAGGAACACTGAAGCTTTCTTT. Residues: CASSQETGRNTEAFF.

V and J are TRBV18 and TRBJ2-7; weak D call: TRBD2 (6 bases). Trimming took off 2 bases at V and 0 bases at J, with 26 bases between the two ends. The CDR3 loop spans 20 amino acids. Germline V gene data show CDR1 as KGHSH and CDR2 as LQKENI. For the CDR3, the DNA is TGTGCCAGCTCACCATTTGGTTTCAGCCGTCATAGCGGCCTCTCCTACGAGCAGTACTTC. Translated: CASSPFGFSRHSGLSYEQYF.